Sequencing of this T cell receptor beta chain was carried out in a study of blood T cell repertoires in COVID-19. Study details: T cells, B-cell-depleted T cells, or PBMCs provided the cDNA or gDNA that served as material.

Using immunoSEQ multiplex PCR, the repertoire was profiled, and TCRdb retains in-frame clones only, with some absent. The table lists some 100,000 clones, 60% to 85% of them singletons. V shed 6 bases and J shed 7 bases, with 16 bases lying between them. CDR1 is KGHSH and CDR2 is LQKENI in the germline V gene. The CDR3 sequence is 14 residues long. This clone was seen a few times. J is TRBJ2-1 and V is TRBV18, with a weak D call TRBD1 (5 bases). The source is a man aged 70-80 years with acute or convalescent COVID-19. Sequences were obtained from peripheral blood. The CDR3 reads CASSPRGQGNEQFF. The CDR3 nucleotides read TGTGCCAGCTCGCCCCGAGGACAAGGTAATGAGCAGTTCTTC.